This T cell receptor (beta chain) was sequenced for a study of blood T cells in healthy people across ages. Regarding this clonotype: Its antigen is undetermined.

The use of a sample-barcoded 5' primer and a J-beta primer mix characterized a second PCR of about 7 to 12 cycles. TCRdb re-analysed the 5' RACE reads in MiXCR, keeping a single row per CDR3 protein. The sample carries about 640,000 distinct CDR3 sequences, 58% recorded once. In germline, CDR1 is SGHTA, CDR2 FQGNSA. This CDR3 contains 17 residues. The ends lost 4 bases at V and 2 bases at J; junction bases unmatched: 11. Findings and caveats of the study: PBMCs went unsorted, and a conclusive naive versus antigen-experienced comparison was therefore prevented. Per million T cells, TCR beta diversity dropped roughly linearly as age increased.

Researchers collected 7.5 to 10 milliliters of peripheral blood from every single donor. The source material was blood. The gene calls are TRBV7-2 and TRBJ2-3; TRBD2 agrees at 8 bases. This clonotype was sampled from a man in his sixties in good health. As DNA, the CDR3 is TGTGCCAGCAGCTCCGCGGGGAGCGGGGGACCCACAGATACGCAGTATTTT. It yields the protein CASSSAGSGGPTDTQYF.